These T cell receptor beta chains were read from a single sample in a study of T cell responses to AZD1222 COVID-19 vaccine. Sequencing was performed with immunoSEQ multiplex PCR; in TCRdb, only in-frame clones are kept and a portion is missing. The sample lists more than 150,000 clones; 80% to 95% were seen once. The input for sequencing was peripheral blood, taken on day 0 of AZD1222 vaccination. The receptor set was obtained from an adult in good health. CDR3s include the opening cysteine and the closing phenylalanine or tryptophan. D genes are given only for firm matches. For some rows the clone size is stated as once, few or many, or as a class when expanded; others skip it.

J: TRBJ1-5
size: -
V: TRBV3-1/TRBV3-2
D: -
CDR3: CASSQGLRSRGGGPQHF
DNA: TGTGCCAGCAGCCAAGGCCTACGCTCAAGGGGCGGCGGTCCCCAGCATTTT

J: TRBJ2-2
size: -
V: TRBV7-7
D: -
CDR3: CASSLNTGELFF
DNA: TGTGCTAGCAGCTTAAACACCGGGGAGCTGTTTTTT

J: TRBJ1-5
size: once
V: TRBV6-5
D: -
CDR3: CASRSRSNQPQHF
DNA: TGTGCCAGCAGGTCCAGGTCAAATCAGCCCCAGCATTTT

J: TRBJ1-6
size: -
V: TRBV18
D: -
CDR3: CASSRQDNNSPLHF
DNA: TGTGCCAGCTCACGACAGGACAATAATTCACCCCTCCACTTT

J: TRBJ2-2
size: -
V: TRBV6-2/TRBV6-3
D: -
CDR3: CASSYQSPSGELFF
DNA: TGTGCCAGCAGTTACCAGTCCCCCTCAGGGGAGCTGTTTTTT

J: TRBJ2-1
size: -
V: TRBV7-9
D: -
CDR3: CASSFHNEQFF
DNA: TGTGCCAGCAGCTTTCACAATGAGCAGTTCTTC

J: TRBJ2-7
size: -
V: TRBV12-3/TRBV12-4
D: -
CDR3: CASTFKSREQYF
DNA: TGTGCCAGCACCTTCAAAAGTAGGGAGCAGTACTTC

J: TRBJ1-1
size: -
V: TRBV6-5
D: -
CDR3: CASGRKLTEAFF
DNA: TGTGCCAGCGGGCGGAAGCTGACTGAAGCTTTCTTT

J: TRBJ1-5
size: -
V: TRBV6-5
D: -
CDR3: CASSYSAAGNQPQHF
DNA: TGTGCCAGCAGTTACTCTGCAGCAGGGAATCAGCCCCAGCATTTT

J: TRBJ1-2
size: -
V: TRBV3-1/TRBV3-2
D: -
CDR3: CASSHLSPRGYTF
DNA: TGTGCCAGCAGCCATCTGAGCCCCCGTGGCTACACCTTC

J: TRBJ1-3
size: -
V: TRBV27
D: -
CDR3: CASSSGTAPGNTIYF
DNA: TGTGCCAGCAGTTCCGGGACCGCCCCAGGAAACACCATATATTTT

J: TRBJ1-1
size: -
V: TRBV12-3/TRBV12-4
D: TRBD1
CDR3: CASSPGRDREAFF
DNA: TGTGCCAGCAGTCCTGGAAGGGACAGAGAAGCTTTCTTT

J: TRBJ1-2
size: -
V: TRBV4-1
D: -
CDR3: CASSQEKRGQTHGGYTF
DNA: TGCGCCAGCAGCCAAGAGAAGAGGGGCCAGACCCATGGAGGCTACACCTTC

J: TRBJ2-1
size: -
V: TRBV29-1
D: -
CDR3: CSGRAYNEQFF
DNA: TGCAGCGGGCGGGCGTACAATGAGCAGTTCTTC

J: TRBJ1-6
size: -
V: TRBV6-2/TRBV6-3
D: -
CDR3: CASSRPGRPLHF
DNA: TGTGCCAGCAGCCGTCCGGGAAGGCCCCTCCACTTT

J: TRBJ1-2
size: -
V: TRBV6-6
D: -
CDR3: CASSYEGGGASGYTF
DNA: TGTGCCAGCAGTTACGAGGGCGGCGGGGCGAGTGGCTACACCTTC

J: TRBJ1-2
size: -
V: TRBV6-1
D: -
CDR3: CASSEGTVGYTF
DNA: TGTGCCAGCAGTGAAGGGACAGTTGGCTACACCTTC

J: TRBJ1-6
size: -
V: TRBV19
D: -
CDR3: CASSIGDYNSPLHF
DNA: TGTGCCAGTAGTATAGGTGATTATAATTCACCCCTCCACTTT

J: TRBJ2-1
size: -
V: TRBV5-1
D: TRBD2
CDR3: CASSFTGLAGVYNEQFF
DNA: TGCGCCAGCAGCTTTACCGGACTAGCGGGAGTGTACAATGAGCAGTTCTTC

J: TRBJ1-1
size: -
V: TRBV9
D: -
CDR3: CASSVVMDGVEAFF
DNA: TGTGCCAGCAGCGTAGTCATGGACGGGGTTGAAGCTTTCTTT

J: TRBJ1-4
size: -
V: TRBV5-6
D: -
CDR3: CASSLQAVGEKLFF
DNA: TGTGCCAGCAGCTTGCAGGCCGTAGGGGAAAAACTGTTTTTT

J: TRBJ1-1
size: -
V: TRBV7-9
D: TRBD1
CDR3: CASSPRGTGGISEAFF
DNA: TGTGCCAGCAGCCCTCGTGGGACAGGGGGTATCTCTGAAGCTTTCTTT

J: TRBJ1-2
size: -
V: TRBV28
D: -
CDR3: CASTRGLNYGYTF
DNA: TGTGCCAGCACCAGGGGTCTGAACTATGGCTACACCTTC

J: TRBJ2-1
size: -
V: TRBV19
D: TRBD2
CDR3: CASSIGGGGGYNEQFF
DNA: TGTGCCAGTAGTATAGGAGGCGGGGGGGGTTACAATGAGCAGTTCTTC

J: TRBJ1-4
size: -
V: TRBV4-3
D: TRBD1
CDR3: CASSQDRRQGREKLFF
DNA: TGCGCCAGCAGCCAAGATAGGAGACAGGGAAGGGAAAAACTGTTTTTT

J: TRBJ1-4
size: -
V: TRBV7-9
D: -
CDR3: CASSSSRGSLNEKLFF
DNA: TGTGCCAGCAGCTCCTCCCGGGGGTCCCTAAATGAAAAACTGTTTTTT

J: TRBJ1-1
size: -
V: TRBV28
D: -
CDR3: CASSLGNTEAFF
DNA: TGTGCCAGCAGTTTAGGGAACACTGAAGCTTTCTTT

J: TRBJ1-5
size: -
V: TRBV5-1
D: -
CDR3: CASSNDPTGEPQHF
DNA: TGCGCCAGCAGCAACGACCCCACAGGAGAGCCCCAGCATTTT

J: TRBJ1-5
size: once
V: TRBV7-2
D: -
CDR3: CASSLARDRESSYSNQPQHF
DNA: TGTGCCAGCAGCTTAGCCCGGGACCGGGAATCAAGTTATAGCAATCAGCCCCAGCATTTT

J: TRBJ1-3
size: -
V: TRBV9
D: -
CDR3: CARRVSGNTIYF
DNA: TGCGCCCGGCGAGTCTCTGGAAACACCATATATTTT

J: TRBJ1-1
size: -
V: TRBV2
D: -
CDR3: CASSWKGSFEAFF
DNA: TGTGCCAGCAGCTGGAAGGGGTCCTTTGAAGCTTTCTTT

J: TRBJ2-1
size: -
V: TRBV25-1
D: -
CDR3: CASSYGRGDEQFF
DNA: TGTGCCAGCAGTTACGGACGAGGGGATGAGCAGTTCTTC

J: TRBJ1-1
size: -
V: TRBV7-3
D: -
CDR3: CASSLMGGTEAFF
DNA: TGTGCCAGCAGCTTAATGGGGGGCACTGAAGCTTTCTTT

J: TRBJ2-6
size: -
V: TRBV28
D: -
CDR3: CASSSGTASGANVLTF
DNA: TGTGCCAGCAGTTCCGGGACGGCCTCTGGGGCCAACGTCCTGACTTTC

J: TRBJ1-3
size: -
V: TRBV7-9
D: -
CDR3: CASSGQGEGNTIYF
DNA: TGTGCCAGCAGCGGGCAGGGAGAGGGAAACACCATATATTTT

J: TRBJ2-2
size: -
V: TRBV29-1
D: -
CDR3: CSALSGTRNTGELFF
DNA: TGCAGCGCCCTATCCGGGACAAGAAACACCGGGGAGCTGTTTTTT

J: TRBJ2-7
size: -
V: TRBV20-1
D: TRBD2
CDR3: CSASVMAGGPYEQYF
DNA: TGCAGTGCTAGTGTGATGGCGGGAGGCCCCTACGAGCAGTACTTC

J: TRBJ1-3
size: -
V: TRBV28
D: -
CDR3: CASIFPRVIGDTIYF
DNA: TGTGCCAGCATTTTCCCGAGGGTTATAGGAGACACCATATATTTT

J: TRBJ1-3
size: -
V: TRBV7-9
D: TRBD1
CDR3: CASGTGTGNTIYF
DNA: TGTGCCAGCGGGACAGGAACTGGAAACACCATATATTTT

J: TRBJ1-1
size: -
V: TRBV7-9
D: -
CDR3: CASSQSNTGSHFF
DNA: TGTGCCAGCAGCCAGAGTAATACAGGGTCCCATTTCTTT

J: TRBJ1-1
size: -
V: TRBV3-1/TRBV3-2
D: TRBD1
CDR3: CASSFGQGASEAFF
DNA: TGTGCCAGCAGCTTCGGACAGGGGGCTAGTGAAGCTTTCTTT

J: TRBJ1-1
size: -
V: TRBV25-1
D: TRBD1
CDR3: CASSEYFSTGGSEAFF
DNA: TGTGCCAGCAGTGAATATTTTTCCACAGGGGGCTCTGAAGCTTTCTTT

J: TRBJ1-1
size: -
V: TRBV5-1
D: TRBD1
CDR3: CASSRTGTEAFF
DNA: TGCGCCAGCAGCCGGACAGGCACTGAAGCTTTCTTT

J: TRBJ1-1
size: -
V: TRBV29-1
D: TRBD1
CDR3: CSVDQQGVKNTEAFF
DNA: TGCAGCGTTGACCAACAGGGGGTGAAGAACACTGAAGCTTTCTTT

J: TRBJ1-2
size: -
V: TRBV30
D: -
CDR3: CAWSVLLHYGYTF
DNA: TGTGCCTGGAGTGTACTATTACACTATGGCTACACCTTC

J: TRBJ1-2
size: -
V: TRBV2
D: -
CDR3: CASSEGLGMSNYGYTF
DNA: TGTGCCAGCAGTGAGGGGTTGGGTATGAGTAACTATGGCTACACCTTC

J: TRBJ1-2
size: -
V: TRBV10-3
D: -
CDR3: CAISEARGYTF
DNA: TGTGCCATCAGTGAAGCCCGGGGCTACACCTTC

J: TRBJ2-1
size: -
V: TRBV24-1
D: TRBD2
CDR3: CATSDLGTTLHEQFF
DNA: TGTGCCACCAGTGATTTGGGGACTACCTTACATGAGCAGTTCTTC

J: TRBJ1-1
size: -
V: TRBV2
D: -
CDR3: CASSLLLNTEAFF
DNA: TGTGCCAGCAGTTTACTACTGAACACTGAAGCTTTCTTT

J: TRBJ1-2
size: once
V: TRBV4-1
D: -
CDR3: CASSQGGGFRPGGYTF
DNA: TGCGCCAGCAGCCAGGGAGGAGGGTTTAGACCTGGGGGCTACACCTTC

J: TRBJ2-3
size: -
V: TRBV28
D: TRBD1
CDR3: CASSSGQGLSTQYF
DNA: TGTGCCAGCAGTTCGGGACAGGGCCTGTCCACGCAGTATTTT

J: TRBJ2-5
size: once
V: TRBV2
D: TRBD2
CDR3: CASSQGLAGIGTQYF
DNA: TGTGCCAGCAGCCAAGGACTAGCGGGTATCGGGACCCAGTACTTC

J: TRBJ1-6
size: -
V: TRBV24-1
D: TRBD1
CDR3: CATSDRTGLRSPLHF
DNA: TGTGCCACCAGTGATAGGACAGGGCTCCGTTCACCCCTCCACTTT

J: TRBJ1-5
size: -
V: TRBV3-1/TRBV3-2
D: -
CDR3: CASSQELSNQPQHF
DNA: TGTGCCAGCAGCCAGGAATTGAGCAATCAGCCCCAGCATTTT

J: TRBJ2-1
size: -
V: TRBV2
D: TRBD2
CDR3: CASKGGTSGTNEQFF
DNA: TGTGCCAGCAAAGGAGGGACTAGCGGTACCAATGAGCAGTTCTTC